One sample yielded the 18 T cell receptor beta chains listed below, sequenced in a study of shared clonotypes between healthy human individuals. TCRdb's table, derived via immunoSEQ multiplex PCR, lists solely in-frame clones and lacks some. The sample shows 300,000 to 400,000 clones, around 90% of them seen only once. The source material was memory CD8+ T cells sorted from blood. Subset in this sample: CD45RO+ cells pooled with CCR7-negative TemRA cells. Receptors originate from a man aged 18 to 35 in good health.

The gene calls are TRBV7-2 and TRBJ2-7, with a tentative D call TRBD2 (6 bases). Germline V gene data show CDR1 as SGHTA and CDR2 as FQGNSA. The CDR3 is 16 residues long. V was clipped by 6 bases and J by 3 bases, with 21 bases between them. The CDR3 spells CASSSTLGTGDYEQYF. CDR3 sequence (DNA): TGTGCCAGCAGTTCCACACTCGGGACGGGGGACTACGAGCAGTACTTC. The variable domain in full, with the rest retrieved from reference TRBV7-2 and TRBJ2-7, is GAGVSQSPSNKVTEKGKDVELRCDPISGHTALYWYRQSLGQGLEFLIYFQGNSAPDKSGLPSDRFSAERTGGSVSTLTIQRTQQEDSAVYLCASSSTLGTGDYEQYFGPGTRLTVT.

This CDR3 reads CASSYDQSYNEQFF. The CDR3 DNA reads as TGTGCCAGCAGTTACGACCAGTCCTACAATGAGCAGTTCTTC. The chain recombines TRBV6-5 with TRBJ2-1; D not certain. CDR1 is MNHEY, CDR2 SVGAGI, per germline. The V end was cut by 2 bases, the J end by 1 base, with 6 bases between. The CDR3 consists of 14 residues.

The chain has TRBV28 and TRBJ1-3; 7 nucleotides match TRBD1. The CDR3 length is 13 residues. J lost 9 bases, V lost 6 bases, and 8 bases had no gene match. The germline CDR1 and CDR2 sequences are MDHEN and SYDVKM. CDR3 residues: CASRWTGLSTIYF. The DNA for the CDR3 is TGTGCCAGCAGATGGACAGGTCTTAGCACCATATATTTT.

The chain combines TRBV5-1 with TRBJ2-3; D ambiguous. The CDR3 covers 14 residues. Trimming removed 3 bases at V and 3 bases at J, with 11 bases between. Per germline, CDR1 SGHRS and CDR2 YFSETQ. As DNA, the CDR3 is TGCGCCAGCAGCTCCCAACCCGTTACAGATACGCAGTATTTT. It translates to CASSSQPVTDTQYF.

J is TRBJ2-2 and V is TRBV2, with 7 bases that match TRBD1. The CDR3 runs 17 residues. The junction had 9 bases not matched to a gene; V was cut back by 5 bases and J by 0 bases. Germline loops: CDR1 SNHLY, CDR2 FYNNEI. Written as DNA, the CDR3 is TGTGCCAGCAGTAAAAGATGGGACAGTGCGAACACCGGGGAGCTGTTTTTT. It specifies CASSKRWDSANTGELFF.

The rearrangement uses TRBV29-1 and TRBJ2-2; D unclear. CDR3 size: 10 residues. Germline CDR1 and CDR2: SQVTM and ANQGSEA. The V and J ends lost 5 bases and 7 bases respectively, with 5 bases between them. CDR3 bases: TGCAGCGTTTACTACGGGGAGCTGTTTTTT. It encodes CSVYYGELFF.

This clone was seen a handful of times. V is TRBV5-6 and J is TRBJ2-7; 11 bases are a match to TRBD1. The CDR3 runs to 14 residues. CDR1 is SGHDT and CDR2 is YYEEEE in the germline V gene. Trimming removed 4 bases from V and 5 bases from J; junction bases left unmatched: 5. In nucleotides, the CDR3 is TGTGCCAGCAGCCCCCGGGACAGGGGGGACGAGCAGTACTTC. Translated: CASSPRDRGDEQYF.

The rearrangement uses TRBV30 and TRBJ1-3, with 7 bases fitting TRBD1. The V and J ends lost 1 base and 8 bases, in that order; junction bases with no gene match: 11. This CDR3 comprises 15 residues. CDR1 is GTSNPN, CDR2 SVGIG, per germline (reference sequence). For the CDR3, the DNA is TGTGCCTGGAGTGCTACAGGGGTTGGTGCAGACACCATATATTTT. This encodes CAWSATGVGADTIYF.

The V gene is TRBV19, the J gene TRBJ2-1; D uncertain. The V and J ends lost 3 bases and 15 bases respectively, with 12 bases between them. From germline, CDR1 is LNHDA and CDR2 SQIVND (reference sequence). This CDR3 spans 11 amino acids. CDR3 amino acids: CASSIVGIRFF. In DNA form, the CDR3 reads TGTGCCAGTAGTATCGTAGGGATTCGGTTCTTC.

The gene calls are TRBV29-1 and TRBJ1-2, with a weak D call TRBD1 (5 bases). The CDR3 has 12 amino acids. The V gene's germline CDR1 is SQVTM and CDR2 ANQGSEA. V lost 4 bases and J lost 6, with 12 bases in between. The CDR3, as DNA: TGCAGCGTTGGCAGGGTTATCGATGGCTACACCTTC. Its translation: CSVGRVIDGYTF. The entire variable domain, with the rest obtained from reference TRBV29-1 and TRBJ1-2, is as follows: SAVISQKPSRDICQRGTSLTIQCQVDSQVTMMFWYRQQPGQSLTLIATANQGSEATYESGFVIDKFPISRPNLTFSTLTVSNMSPEDSSIYLCSVGRVIDGYTFGSGTRLTVV.

The J gene is TRBJ2-2, the V gene TRBV4-3; no clear D. Deletions cut 0 bases from V and 2 bases from J, with 19 bases between. The length of the CDR3 is 19 residues. Germline V CDR1 and CDR2: LGHNA, YSLEER. The CDR3 loop reads CASSQDFPSAISNTGELFF. DNA of the CDR3: TGCGCCAGCAGCCAAGATTTTCCCAGCGCGATTTCCAACACCGGGGAGCTGTTTTTT.

This clone has a count of ten or more. This sample also contains other DNA sequences that code for the same CDR3. This CDR3 is CASSLGPGQETQYF. The CDR3 DNA follows: TGTGCCAGCAGTTTAGGACCTGGACAAGAGACCCAGTACTTC. The chain couples TRBV27 to TRBJ2-5; D is unresolved. Germline V lookup: CDR1 MNHEY, CDR2 SMNVEV (reference sequence). V shed 2 bases and J shed 2 bases, with 9 bases lying between them. The CDR3 runs 14 residues.

The chain combines TRBV7-9 with TRBJ2-7; D is ambiguous. Trimming took 1 base from V and 6 from J, leaving 19 bases between them. This CDR3 contains 16 residues. The V gene's germline CDR1 is SEHNR and CDR2 FQNEAQ (reference sequence). The CDR3 loop reads CASSLDGRSPAGEQYF. CDR3 nucleotides: TGTGCCAGCAGCTTAGACGGGCGTTCGCCAGCTGGCGAGCAGTACTTC.

The genes are TRBV10-3 and TRBJ2-3; D gene unclear. This CDR3 comprises 14 residues. V was trimmed by 10 bases and J by 7 bases, leaving 21 bases between them. Germline V gene data show CDR1 as ENHRY and CDR2 as SYGVKD. The CDR3 region is CASSRRRGSNTQYF. CDR3 sequence (DNA): TGTGCCAGCAGCCGTAGGCGCGGTTCTAATACGCAGTATTTT.

V and J are TRBV7-9 and TRBJ2-6; D is ambiguous. The CDR3 has 14 residues. Trimming took off 5 bases at V and 0 bases at J, with 5 bases between the two ends. Germline V gene sequence: CDR1 SEHNR, CDR2 FQNEAQ (reference sequence). CDR3 coding DNA: TGTGCCAGCAGCGCAGTCTCTGGGGCCAACGTCCTGACTTTC. This codes for CASSAVSGANVLTF. Full variable domain (rest looked up from reference TRBV7-9 and TRBJ2-6): DTGVSQNPRHKITKRGQNVTFRCDPISEHNRLYWYRQTLGQGPEFLTYFQNEAQLEKSRLLSDRFSAERPKGSFSTLEIQRTEQGDSAMYLCASSAVSGANVLTFGAGSRLTVL.

This clone was detected only once. The V and J genes are TRBV5-1 and TRBJ2-7; 9 bases align to TRBD1. There are 15 residues in the CDR3. The V segment lost 4 bases and the J segment 3 bases; nucleotides outside the gene matches: 8. CDR1 is SGHRS and CDR2 is YFSETQ in the germline V gene. This CDR3 is CASSLLDRGFYEQYF. In DNA, the CDR3 is TGCGCCAGCAGCCTCCTCGACAGGGGGTTCTACGAGCAGTACTTC.

The chain combines TRBV2 with TRBJ2-3, with a weak D call TRBD2 (5 bases). Germline CDR1 reads SNHLY; CDR2 reads FYNNEI. The V end lost 2 bases, the J end lost 2 bases, and 11 bases lay between the germline ends. This CDR3 has 15 amino acids. In DNA form, the CDR3 reads TGTGCCAGCAGTGAATTCCTAGCTCCCACAGATACGCAGTATTTT. It translates to CASSEFLAPTDTQYF.

CDR3 amino acids: CASAYTSGPTDTQYF. As DNA, the CDR3 is TGTGCCAGTGCGTATACAAGCGGCCCCACAGATACGCAGTATTTT. The chain links TRBV9 to TRBJ2-3, with D perhaps TRBD2 (5 bases). The germline V gene encodes CDR1 SGDLS and CDR2 YYNGEE. Trimming took 8 bases from V and 2 from J, leaving 18 bases between them. The CDR3 spans 15 residues.